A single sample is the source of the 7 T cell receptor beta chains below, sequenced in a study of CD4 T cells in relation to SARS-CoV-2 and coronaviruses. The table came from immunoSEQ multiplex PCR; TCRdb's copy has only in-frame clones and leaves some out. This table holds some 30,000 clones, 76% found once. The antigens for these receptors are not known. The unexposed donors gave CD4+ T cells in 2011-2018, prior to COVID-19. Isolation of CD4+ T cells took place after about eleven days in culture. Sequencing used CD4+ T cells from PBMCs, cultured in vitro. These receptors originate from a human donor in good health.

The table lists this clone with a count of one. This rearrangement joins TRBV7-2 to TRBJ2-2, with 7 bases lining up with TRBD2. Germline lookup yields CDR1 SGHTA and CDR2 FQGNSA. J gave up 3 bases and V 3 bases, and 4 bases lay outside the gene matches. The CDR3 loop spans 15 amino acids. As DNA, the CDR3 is TGTGCCAGCAGCTTTGGCGGGAGTGACACCGGGGAGCTGTTTTTT. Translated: CASSFGGSDTGELFF.

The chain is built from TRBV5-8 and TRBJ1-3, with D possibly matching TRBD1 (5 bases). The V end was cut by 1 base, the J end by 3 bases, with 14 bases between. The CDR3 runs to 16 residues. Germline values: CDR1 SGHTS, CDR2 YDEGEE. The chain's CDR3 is CASSLWGRVYGNTIYF. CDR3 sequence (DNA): TGTGCCAGCAGCTTGTGGGGCAGGGTGTATGGAAACACCATATATTTT.

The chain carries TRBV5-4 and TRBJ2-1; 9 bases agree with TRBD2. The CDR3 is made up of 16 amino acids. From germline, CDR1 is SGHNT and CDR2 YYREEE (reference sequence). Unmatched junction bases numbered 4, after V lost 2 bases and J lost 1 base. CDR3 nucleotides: TGTGCCAGCAGCTTCCTAAGCGGGAGGTCCTACAATGAGCAGTTCTTC. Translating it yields CASSFLSGRSYNEQFF.

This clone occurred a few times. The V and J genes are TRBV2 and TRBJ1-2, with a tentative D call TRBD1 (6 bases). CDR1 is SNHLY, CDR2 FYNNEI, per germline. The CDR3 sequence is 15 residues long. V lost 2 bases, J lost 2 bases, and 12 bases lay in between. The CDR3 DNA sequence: TGTGCCAGCAGTGAAAGCGCCGGGACAAACTATGGCTACACCTTC. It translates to CASSESAGTNYGYTF. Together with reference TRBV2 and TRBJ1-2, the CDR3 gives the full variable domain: EPEVTQTPSHQVTQMGQEVILRCVPISNHLYFYWYRQILGQKVEFLVSFYNNEISEKSEIFDDQFSVERPDGSNFTLKIRSTKLEDSAMYFCASSESAGTNYGYTFGSGTRLTVV.

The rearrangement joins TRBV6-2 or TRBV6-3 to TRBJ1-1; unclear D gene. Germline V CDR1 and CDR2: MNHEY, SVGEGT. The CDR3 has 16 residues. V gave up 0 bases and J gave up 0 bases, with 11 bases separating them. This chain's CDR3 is CASSYSSPRMNTEAFF. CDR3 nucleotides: TGTGCCAGCAGTTACTCGAGTCCCAGAATGAACACTGAAGCTTTCTTT.

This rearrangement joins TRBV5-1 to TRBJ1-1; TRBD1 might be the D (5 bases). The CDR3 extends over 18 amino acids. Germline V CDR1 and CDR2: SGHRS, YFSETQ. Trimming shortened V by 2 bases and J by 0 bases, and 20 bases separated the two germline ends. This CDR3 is CASSLGTARNYMNTEAFF. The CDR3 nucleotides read TGCGCCAGCAGCTTAGGGACCGCTAGGAATTATATGAACACTGAAGCTTTCTTT.

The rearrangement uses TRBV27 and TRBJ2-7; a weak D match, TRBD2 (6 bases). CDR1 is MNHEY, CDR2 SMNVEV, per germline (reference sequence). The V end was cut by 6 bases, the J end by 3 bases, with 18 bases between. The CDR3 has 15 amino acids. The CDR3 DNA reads TGTGCCAGCAGATCCCTTGGCGGGGTGAGCTACGAGCAGTACTTC. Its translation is CASRSLGGVSYEQYF.